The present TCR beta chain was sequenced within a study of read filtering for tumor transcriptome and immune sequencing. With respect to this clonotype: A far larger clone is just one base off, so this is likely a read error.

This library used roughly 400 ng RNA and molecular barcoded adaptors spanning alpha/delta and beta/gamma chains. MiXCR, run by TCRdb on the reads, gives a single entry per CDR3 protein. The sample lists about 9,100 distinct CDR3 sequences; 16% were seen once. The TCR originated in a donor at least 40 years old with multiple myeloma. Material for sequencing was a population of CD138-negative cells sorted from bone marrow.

CDR3 region: CASSANRGYGCTF. The CDR3 coding sequence is TGTGCCAGCAGTGCCAACAGGGGTTATGGCTGCACCTTC. This chain joins TRBV5-5 and TRBJ1-2; TRBD1 matches 7 bases. Germline CDR1 SGHKS, CDR2 YYEKEE (reference sequence). The CDR3 contains 13 residues.